These T cell receptor beta chains were read from a single sample in a study of response to subunit inactivated influenza vaccine. TCRdb recomputed calls from the RT-PCR reads with MiXCR, one row per CDR3 protein. This sample has 600,000 to 850,000 distinct CDR3 sequences, with 14% found just once. The specimen comprised PBMCs from blood, sampled 14 to 15 days before vaccination. The receptors derive from a man between 50 and 59 years old who received an inactivated influenza vaccine. Each CDR3 is given with its conserved first and last residue. A D gene is named only where the DNA matches it firmly. A clone size is listed for some rows: how often the clone was seen (once, few, many), or a class if it is expanded.

clone_size j_call v_call cdr3_length d_call cdr3_nt cdr3_aa
NA TRBJ2-3 TRBV5-1 16 TRBD1 TGCGCCAGCAGCTTGGCCGTGGGACAGAGCACAGATACGCAGTATTTT CASSLAVGQSTDTQYF
NA TRBJ2-7 TRBV28 16 NA TGTGCCAGCAGTTTCCCACGGGCAGGCAGGTCCTACGAGCAGTACTTC CASSFPRAGRSYEQYF
NA TRBJ1-4 TRBV4-1 14 TRBD1 TGCGCCAGCAGCCAGGTTGACAGGGATGAAAAACTGTTTTTT CASSQVDRDEKLFF
NA TRBJ2-6 TRBV12-3/TRBV12-4 16 NA TGTGCCAGCAGCCCTTTTGTCGGGGCTGGGGCCAACGTCCTGACTTTC CASSPFVGAGANVLTF
many TRBJ2-4 TRBV27 11 NA TGTGCCAGCGGGCCCAAAAACATTCAGTACTTC CASGPKNIQYF
few TRBJ1-5 TRBV6-1 13 NA TGTGCCGCTCGGGGAGGGGAAGGTTTGCCCCAGCATTTT CAARGGEGLPQHF
many TRBJ2-7 TRBV5-5 14 NA TGTGCCAGCAGCTGGGGGACAAAAATTTACGAGCAGTACTTC CASSWGTKIYEQYF
NA TRBJ1-1 TRBV29-1 14 NA TGCAGCGTTGAATGGGTAGGGCAGAGGGCTGAAGCTTTCTTT CSVEWVGQRAEAFF
few TRBJ1-5 TRBV24-1 14 NA TGTGCCACCAGTGACCCCGACAGAGGTCAGCCCCAGCATTTT CATSDPDRGQPQHF
NA TRBJ2-5 TRBV20-1 14 TRBD1 TGCAGTCCGATTTCCCGGGACAGACAAGAGACCCAGTACTTC CSPISRDRQETQYF
NA TRBJ2-3 TRBV13 21 TRBD2 TGTGCCAGCAGACCCCAGGCAACGTTGACTAGCGGGAGAGGGGACACAGATACGCAGTATTTT CASRPQATLTSGRGDTDTQYF
few TRBJ1-3 TRBV5-1 14 TRBD1 TGCGCCAGCAGACGGACAGGGGCTGGAAACACCATATATTTT CASRRTGAGNTIYF
many TRBJ2-5 TRBV29-1 12 NA TGCAGCGTCAAACAGGGCCGGGAGACCCAGTACTTC CSVKQGRETQYF
many TRBJ1-5 TRBV12-3/TRBV12-4 12 NA TGTGCCAGCAGTCGTAAGAATCAGCCCCAGCATTTT CASSRKNQPQHF
NA TRBJ1-2 TRBV4-2 13 TRBD1 TGTGCCAGCGGCAGGGACAGGGGCGATGGCTACACCTTC CASGRDRGDGYTF
NA TRBJ2-7 TRBV15 14 TRBD1 TGTGCCACCAGCAGACAGGGGGCCACCTACGAGCAGTACTTC CATSRQGATYEQYF